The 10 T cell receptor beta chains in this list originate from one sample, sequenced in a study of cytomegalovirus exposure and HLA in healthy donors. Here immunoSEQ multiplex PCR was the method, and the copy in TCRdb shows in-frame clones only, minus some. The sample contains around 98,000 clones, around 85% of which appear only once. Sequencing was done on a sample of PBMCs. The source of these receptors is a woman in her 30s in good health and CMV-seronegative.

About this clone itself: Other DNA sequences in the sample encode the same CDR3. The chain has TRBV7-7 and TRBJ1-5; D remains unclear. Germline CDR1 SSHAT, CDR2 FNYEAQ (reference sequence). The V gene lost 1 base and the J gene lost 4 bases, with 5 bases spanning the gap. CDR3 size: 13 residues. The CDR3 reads CASSLGQNQPQHF. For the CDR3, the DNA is TGTGCCAGCAGCTTAGGACAAAATCAGCCCCAGCATTTT. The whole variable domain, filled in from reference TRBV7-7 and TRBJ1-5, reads GAGVSQSPRYKVTKRGQDVTLRCDPISSHATLYWYQQALGQGPEFLTYFNYEAQPDKSGLPSDRFSAERPEGSISTLTIQRTEQRDSAMYRCASSLGQNQPQHFGDGTRLSIL.

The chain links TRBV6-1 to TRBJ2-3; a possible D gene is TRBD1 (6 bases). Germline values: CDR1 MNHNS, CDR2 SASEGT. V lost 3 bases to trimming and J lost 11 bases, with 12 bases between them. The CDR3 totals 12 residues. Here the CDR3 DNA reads TGTGCCAGCAGTGAGGGCCGAGGGGGGCAGTATTTT. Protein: CASSEGRGGQYF.

The CDR3 protein is CASSLSHDTEAFF. CDR3 DNA sequence: TGTGCCAGCAGTTTATCCCATGACACTGAAGCTTTCTTT. This chain links TRBV27 with TRBJ1-1; D gene unclear. The V and J ends lost 0 bases and 3 bases respectively, with 5 bases between them. Germline assignment: CDR1 MNHEY and CDR2 SMNVEV (reference sequence). The CDR3 length is 13 residues.

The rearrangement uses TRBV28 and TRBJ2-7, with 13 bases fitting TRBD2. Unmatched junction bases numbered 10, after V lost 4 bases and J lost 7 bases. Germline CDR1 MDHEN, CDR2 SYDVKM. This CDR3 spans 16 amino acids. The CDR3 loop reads CASSSRTSGSPREQYF. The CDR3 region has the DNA TGTGCCAGCAGTTCCCGGACTAGCGGGAGTCCTAGAGAGCAGTACTTC.

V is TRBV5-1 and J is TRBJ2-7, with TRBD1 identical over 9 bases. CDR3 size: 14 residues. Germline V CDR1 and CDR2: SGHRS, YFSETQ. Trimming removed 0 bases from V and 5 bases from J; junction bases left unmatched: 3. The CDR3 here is CASSLGDRVHEQYF. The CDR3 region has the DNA TGCGCCAGCAGCTTGGGGGACAGGGTCCACGAGCAGTACTTC.

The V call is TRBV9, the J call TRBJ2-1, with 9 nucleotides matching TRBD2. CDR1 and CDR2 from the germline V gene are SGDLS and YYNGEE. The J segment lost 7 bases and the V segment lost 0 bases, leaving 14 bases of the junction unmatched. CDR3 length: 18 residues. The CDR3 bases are TGTGCCAGCAGCGTAGGCGGATGGGGCCTAGCGGGAATTAATGAGCAGTTCTTC. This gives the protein CASSVGGWGLAGINEQFF.

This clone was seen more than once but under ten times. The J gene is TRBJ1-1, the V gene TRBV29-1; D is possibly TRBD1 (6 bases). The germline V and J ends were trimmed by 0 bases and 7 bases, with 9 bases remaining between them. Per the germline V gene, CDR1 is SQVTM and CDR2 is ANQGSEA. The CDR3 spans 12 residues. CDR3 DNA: TGCAGCGTTGAAGATGGGACACATGAAGCTTTCTTT. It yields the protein CSVEDGTHEAFF.

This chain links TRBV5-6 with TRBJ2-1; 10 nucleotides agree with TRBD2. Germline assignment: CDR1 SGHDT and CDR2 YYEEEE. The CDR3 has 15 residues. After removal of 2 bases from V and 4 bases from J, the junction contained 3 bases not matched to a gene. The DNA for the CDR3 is TGTGCCAGCAGCTTTAGCGGGGGGACTTACAATGAGCAGTTCTTC. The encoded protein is CASSFSGGTYNEQFF.

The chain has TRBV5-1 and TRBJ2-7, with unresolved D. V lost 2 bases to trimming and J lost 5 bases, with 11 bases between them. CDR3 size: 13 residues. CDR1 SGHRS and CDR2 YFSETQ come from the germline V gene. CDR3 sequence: CASSFSGLDEQYF. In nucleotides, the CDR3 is TGCGCCAGCAGCTTTTCCGGGTTAGACGAGCAGTACTTC. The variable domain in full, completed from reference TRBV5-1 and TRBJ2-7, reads KAGVTQTPRYLIKTRGQQVTLSCSPISGHRSVSWYQQTPGQGLQFLFEYFSETQRNKGNFPGRFSGRQFSNSRSEMNVSTLELGDSALYLCASSFSGLDEQYFGPGTRLTVT.

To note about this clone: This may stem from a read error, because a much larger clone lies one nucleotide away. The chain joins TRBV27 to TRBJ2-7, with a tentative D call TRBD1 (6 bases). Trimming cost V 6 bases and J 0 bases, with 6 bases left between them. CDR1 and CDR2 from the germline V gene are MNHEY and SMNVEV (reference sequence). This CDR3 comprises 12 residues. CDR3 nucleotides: TGTGCCAGCAGGGACAGCTCCTACGAGCAGTACTTC. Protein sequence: CASRDSSYEQYF.